A selection of T cell receptor beta chains follows, all from one sample in a study of Graves' ophthalmopathy and Graves' hyperthyroidism. Using its own MiXCR run on the multiplex PCR reads, TCRdb lists one record per CDR3 protein. This repertoire shows over 500,000 distinct CDR3 sequences, about a fifth found once; its top ten account for roughly 7.4%. The sequenced material came from peripheral blood. The receptors originated from a woman aged 18 to 35 with stable Graves' hyperthyroidism. Some clones in this sample may be carry-over from other donors' samples. The CDR3 runs from the conserved cysteine through the conserved F or W. D genes are given only for firm matches. The listing skips clone size in some rows; elsewhere it reads once, few, many or a size class.

d_call	v_call	j_call	clone_size	cdr3_aa	cdr3_nt
NA	TRBV12-3/TRBV12-4	TRBJ1-5	many	CASKRTGDQPQHF	TGTGCCAGCAAAAGGACGGGGGATCAGCCCCAGCATTTT
NA	TRBV27	TRBJ2-7	many	CASSPPAYEQYF	TGTGCCAGCAGCCCCCCCGCCTACGAGCAGTACTTC
NA	TRBV12-3/TRBV12-4	TRBJ2-5	NA	CASSYGGRETPYF	TGTGCCAGCAGTTATGGGGGGAGAGAGACCCCGTACTTC
NA	TRBV28	TRBJ1-1	NA	CASRDTSEAFF	TGTGCCAGCAGGGACACCTCTGAAGCTTTCTTT
NA	TRBV5-5	TRBJ1-1	many	CASSLPGLNTEAFF	TGTGCCAGCAGCTTGCCGGGACTCAACACTGAAGCTTTCTTT
TRBD1	TRBV6-1	TRBJ2-4	few	CASSPLTGTGTYIQYF	TGTGCCAGCAGTCCTTTGACCGGGACAGGGACGTACATTCAGTACTTC
TRBD2	TRBV7-2	TRBJ2-5	many	CASSFGTSGETQYF	TGTGCCAGCAGCTTCGGGACTAGCGGTGAGACCCAGTACTTC
NA	TRBV2	TRBJ1-5	many	CASSGTAFRF	TGTGCCAGCAGCGGGACCGCGTTTCGTTTT
TRBD1	TRBV7-9	TRBJ1-2	many	CASSPMTGNERYTF	TGTGCCAGCAGCCCAATGACAGGGAATGAGCGCTACACCTTC
NA	TRBV18	TRBJ2-7	NA	CASSPTTGVFDYEQYF	TGTGCCAGCTCACCTACCACTGGGGTCTTCGACTACGAGCAGTACTTC
NA	TRBV28	TRBJ1-5	NA	CASSLFGAVVSNQPQHF	TGTGCCAGCAGTTTATTCGGGGCCGTAGTTAGCAATCAGCCCCAGCATTTT
NA	TRBV19	TRBJ2-2	NA	CASSTDRNTGELFF	TGTGCCAGTAGTACCGACCGGAACACCGGGGAGCTGTTTTTT
TRBD1	TRBV15	TRBJ1-1	many	CATSRGDRDYTEAFF	TGTGCCACCAGCAGAGGGGACAGGGATTACACTGAAGCTTTCTTT
NA	TRBV28	TRBJ2-5	many	CASSLSGQGEETQYF	TGTGCCAGCAGTTTATCGGGGCAGGGCGAGGAGACCCAGTACTTC
NA	TRBV7-3	TRBJ2-7	many	CASSLYPGPSYEQYF	TGTGCCAGCAGCTTATACCCAGGGCCATCCTACGAGCAGTACTTC
NA	TRBV30	TRBJ1-2	NA	CAWSGGSGYTF	TGTGCCTGGAGCGGAGGGAGCGGCTACACCTTC
NA	TRBV2	TRBJ1-6	many	CASSSNHRLADSPLHF	TGTGCCAGCAGTTCAAACCACAGGCTTGCGGACTCACCCCTCCACTTT
TRBD1	TRBV11-2	TRBJ2-7	NA	CASSVDRVEQYF	TGTGCCAGCAGCGTCGACAGGGTCGAGCAGTACTTC
NA	TRBV29-1	TRBJ2-7	NA	CSVQVTSGLPLLYEQYF	TGCAGCGTTCAAGTTACCTCGGGGCTTCCTTTGCTTTACGAGCAGTACTTC
NA	TRBV2	TRBJ2-7	NA	CASSEYQGNYEQYF	TGTGCCAGCAGTGAATATCAGGGGAACTACGAGCAGTACTTC
NA	TRBV5-1	TRBJ1-2	many	CASRFSQIYGYTF	TGCGCCAGCAGGTTCTCCCAGATTTATGGCTACACCTTC
TRBD2	TRBV11-2	TRBJ2-2	many	CASSSTTGLATYTGELFF	TGTGCCAGCAGCTCAACAACGGGACTAGCGACCTACACCGGGGAGCTGTTTTTT
NA	TRBV6-1	TRBJ2-7	many	CASRRASDYTSKYEQYF	TGTGCCAGCAGGAGGGCTTCGGACTACACCTCGAAATACGAGCAGTACTTC
NA	TRBV11-2	TRBJ2-7	NA	CASSLGQGLSPYEQYF	TGTGCCAGCAGCTTAGGCCAGGGTCTTTCACCCTACGAGCAGTACTTC
NA	TRBV2	TRBJ1-5	few	CASSERRRNQPQHF	TGTGCCAGCAGTGAAAGGAGGCGGAATCAGCCCCAGCATTTT
NA	TRBV28	TRBJ1-2	many	CASAPGLVSYGYTF	TGTGCCAGCGCTCCGGGACTGGTTTCGTACGGCTACACCTTC
NA	TRBV2	TRBJ1-1	many	CATLREVNTEAFF	TGTGCCACTCTGAGGGAAGTGAACACTGAAGCTTTCTTT
NA	TRBV2	TRBJ1-1	NA	CASSVYKGMNTEAFF	TGTGCCAGCAGTGTCTACAAGGGGATGAACACTGAAGCTTTCTTT
TRBD1	TRBV18	TRBJ1-3	many	CASSPERTGTIYF	TGTGCCAGCTCACCCGAACGGACAGGGACCATATATTTT